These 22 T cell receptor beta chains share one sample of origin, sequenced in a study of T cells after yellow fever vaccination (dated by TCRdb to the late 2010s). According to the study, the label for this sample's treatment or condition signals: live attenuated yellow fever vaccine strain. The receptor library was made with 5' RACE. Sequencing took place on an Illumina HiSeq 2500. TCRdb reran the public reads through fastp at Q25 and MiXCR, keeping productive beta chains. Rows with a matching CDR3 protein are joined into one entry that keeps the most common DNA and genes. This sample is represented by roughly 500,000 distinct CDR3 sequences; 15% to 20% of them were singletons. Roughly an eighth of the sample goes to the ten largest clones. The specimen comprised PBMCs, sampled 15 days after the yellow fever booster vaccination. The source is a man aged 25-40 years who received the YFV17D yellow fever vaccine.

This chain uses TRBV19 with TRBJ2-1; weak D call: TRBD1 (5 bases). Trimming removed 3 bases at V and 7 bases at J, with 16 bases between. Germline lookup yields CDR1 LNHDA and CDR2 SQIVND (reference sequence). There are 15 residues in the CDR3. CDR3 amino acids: CASSIPGHSVNEQFF. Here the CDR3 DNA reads TGTGCCAGTAGTATTCCCGGACATTCCGTTAATGAGCAGTTCTTC. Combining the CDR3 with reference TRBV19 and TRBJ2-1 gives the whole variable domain DGGITQSPKYLFRKEGQNVTLSCEQNLNHDAMYWYRQDPGQGLRLIYYSQIVNDFQKGDIAEGYSVSREKKESFPLTVTSAQKNPTAFYLCASSIPGHSVNEQFFGPGTRLTVL.

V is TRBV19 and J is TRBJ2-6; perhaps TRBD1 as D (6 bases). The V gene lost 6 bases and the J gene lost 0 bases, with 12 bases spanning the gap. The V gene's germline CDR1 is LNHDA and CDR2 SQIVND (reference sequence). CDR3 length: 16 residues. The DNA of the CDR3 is TGTGCCAGTAGGACAGGCGGTGACTCTGGGGCCAACGTCCTGACTTTC. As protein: CASRTGGDSGANVLTF.

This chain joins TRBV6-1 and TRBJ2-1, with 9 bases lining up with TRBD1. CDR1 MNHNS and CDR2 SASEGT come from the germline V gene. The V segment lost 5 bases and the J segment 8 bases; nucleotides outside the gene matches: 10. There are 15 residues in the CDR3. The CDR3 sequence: CASSPNRGRGDEQFF. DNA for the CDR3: TGTGCCAGCAGTCCCAACAGGGGGCGAGGCGATGAGCAGTTCTTC.

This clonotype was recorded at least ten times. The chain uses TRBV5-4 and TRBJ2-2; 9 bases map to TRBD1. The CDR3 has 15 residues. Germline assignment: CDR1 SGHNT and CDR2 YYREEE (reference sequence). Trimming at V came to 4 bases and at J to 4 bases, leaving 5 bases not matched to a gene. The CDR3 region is CASSRGQGTTGELFF. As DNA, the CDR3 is TGTGCCAGCAGCCGTGGACAGGGGACCACCGGGGAGCTGTTTTTT.

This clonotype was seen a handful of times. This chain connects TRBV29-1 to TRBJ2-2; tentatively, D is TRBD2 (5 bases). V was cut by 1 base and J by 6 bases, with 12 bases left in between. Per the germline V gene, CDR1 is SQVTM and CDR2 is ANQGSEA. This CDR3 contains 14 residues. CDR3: CSVEGTSRAGELFF. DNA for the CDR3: TGCAGCGTTGAAGGAACTAGTCGCGCCGGGGAGCTGTTTTTT.

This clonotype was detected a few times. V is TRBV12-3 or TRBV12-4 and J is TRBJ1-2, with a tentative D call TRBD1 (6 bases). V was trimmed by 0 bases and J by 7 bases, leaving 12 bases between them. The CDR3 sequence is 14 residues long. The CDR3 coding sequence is TGTGCCAGCAGTTTAGCACAGGGAGTGGGTGGCTACACCTTC. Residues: CASSLAQGVGGYTF.

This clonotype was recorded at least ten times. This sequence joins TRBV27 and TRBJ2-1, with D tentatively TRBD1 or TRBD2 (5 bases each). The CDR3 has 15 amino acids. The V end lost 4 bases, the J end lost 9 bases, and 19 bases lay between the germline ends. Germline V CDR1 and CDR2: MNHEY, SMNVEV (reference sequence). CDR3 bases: TGTGCCAGCAGTTCGTACCGGACACGGGCGGGTGAGCAGTTCTTC. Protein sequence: CASSSYRTRAGEQFF.

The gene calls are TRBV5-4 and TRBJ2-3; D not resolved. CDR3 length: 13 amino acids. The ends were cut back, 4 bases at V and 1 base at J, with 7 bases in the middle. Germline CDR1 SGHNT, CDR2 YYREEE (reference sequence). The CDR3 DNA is TGTGCCAGCAGCCTCCCACGCACAGATACGCAGTATTTT. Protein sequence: CASSLPRTDTQYF.

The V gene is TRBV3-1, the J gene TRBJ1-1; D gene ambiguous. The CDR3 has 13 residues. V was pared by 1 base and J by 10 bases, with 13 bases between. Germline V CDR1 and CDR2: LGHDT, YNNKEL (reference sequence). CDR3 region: CASSQALAGGAFF. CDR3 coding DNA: TGTGCCAGCAGCCAAGCGTTGGCAGGAGGAGCTTTCTTT.

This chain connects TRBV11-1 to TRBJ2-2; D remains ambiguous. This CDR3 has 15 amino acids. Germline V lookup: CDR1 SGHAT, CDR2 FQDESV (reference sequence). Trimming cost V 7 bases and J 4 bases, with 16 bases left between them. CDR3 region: CASNSGGRSTGELFF. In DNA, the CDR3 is TGTGCCAGCAACTCAGGTGGGCGATCCACCGGGGAGCTGTTTTTT.

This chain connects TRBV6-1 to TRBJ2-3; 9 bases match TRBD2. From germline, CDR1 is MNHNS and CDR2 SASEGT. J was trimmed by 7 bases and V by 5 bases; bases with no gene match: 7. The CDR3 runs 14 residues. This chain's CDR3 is CASSLTSGPNTQYF. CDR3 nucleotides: TGTGCCAGCAGTCTGACTAGCGGACCTAATACGCAGTATTTT.

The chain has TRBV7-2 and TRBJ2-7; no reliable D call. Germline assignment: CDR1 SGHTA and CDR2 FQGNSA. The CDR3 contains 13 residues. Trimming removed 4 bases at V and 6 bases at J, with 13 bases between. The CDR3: CASSSQSFSEQYF. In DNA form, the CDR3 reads TGTGCCAGCAGCTCCCAGTCCTTTTCCGAGCAGTACTTC.

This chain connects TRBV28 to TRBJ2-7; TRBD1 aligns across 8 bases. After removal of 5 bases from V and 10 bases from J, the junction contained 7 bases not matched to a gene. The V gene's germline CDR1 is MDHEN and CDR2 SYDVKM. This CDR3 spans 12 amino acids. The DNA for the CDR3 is TGTGCCAGCAGTCTGGACAGGGCCACACAGTACTTC. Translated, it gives CASSLDRATQYF.

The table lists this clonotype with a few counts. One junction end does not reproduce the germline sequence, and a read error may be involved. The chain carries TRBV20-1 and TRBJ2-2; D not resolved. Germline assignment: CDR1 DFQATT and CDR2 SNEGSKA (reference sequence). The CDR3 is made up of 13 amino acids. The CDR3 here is CSARKTNAGELFF. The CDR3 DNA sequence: TGCAGTGCTAGAAAAACGAACGCCGGGGAGCTGTTTTTT.

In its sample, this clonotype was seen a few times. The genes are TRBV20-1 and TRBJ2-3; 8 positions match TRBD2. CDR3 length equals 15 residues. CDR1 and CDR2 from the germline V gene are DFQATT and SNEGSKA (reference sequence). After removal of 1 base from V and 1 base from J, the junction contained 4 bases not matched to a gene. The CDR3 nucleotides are TGCAGTGCTAGAGCGGGAGGGCGGGGCACAGATACGCAGTATTTT. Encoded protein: CSARAGGRGTDTQYF.

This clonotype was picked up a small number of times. The CDR3 DNA follows: TGCGCCAGCAGCTTGGCCGGGCTAGCGGAGACCACAGATACGCAGTATTTT. Protein sequence: CASSLAGLAETTDTQYF. The chain has TRBV5-1 and TRBJ2-3, with 7 bases identical to TRBD2. J was trimmed by 2 bases and V by 0 bases; bases with no gene match: 9. The CDR3 loop spans 17 amino acids. From germline, CDR1 is SGHRS and CDR2 YFSETQ.

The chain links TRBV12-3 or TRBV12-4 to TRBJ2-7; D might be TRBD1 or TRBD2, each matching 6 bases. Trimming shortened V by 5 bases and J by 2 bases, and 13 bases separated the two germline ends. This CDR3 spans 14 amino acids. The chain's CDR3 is CASSGGLPPYEQYF. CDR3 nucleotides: TGTGCCAGCAGTGGGGGGCTTCCACCCTACGAGCAGTACTTC.

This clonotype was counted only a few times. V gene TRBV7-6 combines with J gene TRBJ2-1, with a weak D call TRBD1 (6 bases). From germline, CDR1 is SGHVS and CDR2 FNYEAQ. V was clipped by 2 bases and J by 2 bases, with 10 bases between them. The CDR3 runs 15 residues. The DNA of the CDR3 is TGTGCCAGCAGCTTATCAGGGGTTCCCTACAATGAGCAGTTCTTC. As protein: CASSLSGVPYNEQFF.

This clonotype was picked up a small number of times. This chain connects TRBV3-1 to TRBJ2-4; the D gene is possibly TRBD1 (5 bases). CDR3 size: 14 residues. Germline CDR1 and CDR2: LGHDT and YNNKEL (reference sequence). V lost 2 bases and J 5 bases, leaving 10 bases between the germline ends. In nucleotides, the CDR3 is TGTGCCAGCAGCCAATGGGGCAGCGAAAACATTCAGTACTTC. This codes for CASSQWGSENIQYF. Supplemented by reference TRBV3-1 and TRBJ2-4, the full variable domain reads DTAVSQTPKYLVTQMGNDKSIKCEQNLGHDTMYWYKQDSKKFLKIMFSYNNKELIINETVPNRFSPKSPDKAHLNLHINSLELGDSAVYFCASSQWGSENIQYFGAGTRLSVL.

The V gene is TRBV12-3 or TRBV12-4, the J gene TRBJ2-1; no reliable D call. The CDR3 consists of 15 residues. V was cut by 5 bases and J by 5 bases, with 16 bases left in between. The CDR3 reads CASSVYRVSNNEQFF. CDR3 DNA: TGTGCCAGCAGTGTCTACCGGGTCTCTAACAATGAGCAGTTCTTC.

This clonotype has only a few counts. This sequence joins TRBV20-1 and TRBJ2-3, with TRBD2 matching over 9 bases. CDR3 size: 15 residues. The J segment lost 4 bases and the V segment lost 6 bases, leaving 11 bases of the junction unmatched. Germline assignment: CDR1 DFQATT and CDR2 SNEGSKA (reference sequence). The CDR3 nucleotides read TGCAGTGCGGGTAGCGGGAGTACTAGGTCAGATACGCAGTATTTT. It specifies CSAGSGSTRSDTQYF.

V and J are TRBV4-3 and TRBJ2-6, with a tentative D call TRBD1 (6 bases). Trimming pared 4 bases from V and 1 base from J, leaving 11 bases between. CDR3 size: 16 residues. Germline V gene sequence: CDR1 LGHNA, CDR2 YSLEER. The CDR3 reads CASSPGQNSGANVLTF. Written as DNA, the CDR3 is TGCGCCAGCAGCCCCGGACAGAATTCTGGGGCCAACGTCCTGACTTTC.